Below are 3 T cell receptor beta chains sequenced from a single sample in a study of cytomegalovirus exposure and HLA in healthy donors. PCR primers comprised 60 Vbeta and 13 Jbeta primers. Clones were read by immunoSEQ multiplex PCR, and TCRdb kept only the in-frame ones, dropping some. The table records about 92,000 clones, 60% to 85% of them present only once. Sequencing input: PBMCs. The source of these receptors is a man over 45 in good health and CMV-seropositive.

The chain links TRBV4-3 to TRBJ2-1; TRBD2 aligns across 10 bases. Germline CDR1 reads LGHNA; CDR2 reads YSLEER. CDR3 length: 17 residues. Trimming at V came to 0 bases and at J to 7 bases, leaving 9 bases not matched to a gene. The chain's CDR3 is CASSQDLAGGSRNEQFF. Here the CDR3 DNA reads TGCGCCAGCAGCCAAGATTTAGCGGGGGGAAGTAGGAATGAGCAGTTCTTC.

About this clone: A junction boundary mismatches the germline segment, possibly from a read error. The J gene is TRBJ1-5, the V gene TRBV4-1, with D possibly matching TRBD1 (6 bases). The CDR3 has 16 residues. The V gene's germline CDR1 is MGHRA and CDR2 YSYEKL. As DNA, the CDR3 is TGCGCCAGCAGCCCTGGACCCCAGGGGAGCAATAAGCCCCAGCATTTT. Amino acids: CASSPGPQGSNKPQHF.

The V and J genes are TRBV9 and TRBJ2-2, with 13 bases that match TRBD2. Trimming at V came to 6 bases and at J to 1 base, leaving 6 bases not matched to a gene. Per the germline V gene, CDR1 is SGDLS and CDR2 is YYNGEE. The CDR3 extends over 17 amino acids. CDR3: CASTGLAGAQNTGELFF. CDR3 nucleotides: TGTGCCAGCACCGGACTAGCGGGGGCCCAGAACACCGGGGAGCTGTTTTTT.